Shown below are 19 T cell receptor beta chains from a single sample sequenced in a study of CD8 T cells in Susac syndrome. Random hexamers were used to reverse transcribe 0.5 to 1 ug of RNA. TCRdb re-analysed the immunoSEQ multiplex PCR reads in MiXCR, keeping a single row per CDR3 protein. The repertoire holds fewer than 35,000 distinct CDR3 sequences, with about 93% as singletons. Sequencing was performed on CD8+ T cells from PBMCs. All receptors derive from a human donor in good health.

V is TRBV10-2 and J is TRBJ1-3, with D possibly TRBD1 on 6 matching bases. Trimming stripped 2 bases from V and 0 bases from J, with 14 bases between. Germline CDR1 and CDR2: WSHSY and SAAADI. The CDR3 runs to 17 residues. CDR3 in DNA: TGCGCCAGCAGTGAGACAACAGGGTTTTCCTCTGGAAACACCATATATTTT. This sequence encodes CASSETTGFSSGNTIYF.

The chain uses TRBV20-1 and TRBJ2-1, with D possibly matching TRBD1 (5 bases). The CDR3 extends over 16 amino acids. Germline assignment: CDR1 DFQATT and CDR2 SNEGSKA (reference sequence). Trimming removed 3 bases from V and 6 bases from J, with 21 bases in between. The CDR3 DNA is TGCAGTGCTAGGGCCTCGACAGAGATTGTTACCAATGAGCAGTTCTTC. Protein: CSARASTEIVTNEQFF.

The chain combines TRBV27 with TRBJ1-5; TRBD1 is a possible D gene (5 bases). The CDR3 is 15 residues long. Germline V CDR1 and CDR2: MNHEY, SMNVEV (reference sequence). V lost 5 bases and J lost 2, with 13 bases in between. The chain's CDR3 is CASSGRGRGNQPQHF. In nucleotides, the CDR3 is TGTGCCAGCAGTGGACGGGGGAGAGGCAATCAGCCCCAGCATTTT.

The chain employs TRBV7-9 and TRBJ2-7; 8 bases match TRBD1. V trimming: 5 bases; J trimming: 8 bases; junction bases outside the gene matches: 17. This CDR3 spans 16 amino acids. CDR1 is SEHNR and CDR2 is FQNEAQ in the germline V gene (reference sequence). The DNA for the CDR3 is TGTGCCAGCAGCCAAGGACGGTCGATGGACAGGGAGAAGCAGTACTTC. It translates to CASSQGRSMDREKQYF.

The V call is TRBV12-3 or TRBV12-4, the J call TRBJ2-3, with D perhaps assigned TRBD1 or TRBD2 (5 bases each). The ends were cut back, 1 base at V and 6 bases at J, with 5 bases in the middle. This CDR3 is 12 amino acids long. CDR3 sequence: CASSLGGDTQYF. The CDR3 DNA is TGTGCCAGCAGTTTAGGGGGGGATACGCAGTATTTT.

The rearrangement uses TRBV18 and TRBJ1-2, with a tentative D call TRBD1 (5 bases). The CDR3 runs 16 residues. The V gene lost 2 bases and the J gene lost 8 bases, with 21 bases spanning the gap. The germline gives CDR1 KGHSH, CDR2 LQKENI. Here the CDR3 reads CASSPGGRGRLEGYTF. The CDR3 nucleotides read TGTGCCAGCTCACCAGGCGGCCGGGGCCGTCTTGAGGGCTACACCTTC.

This chain connects TRBV13 to TRBJ2-7; D ambiguous. CDR1 and CDR2 (germline): PRHDT, FYEKMQ (reference sequence). This CDR3 has 14 amino acids. V lost 0 bases to trimming and J lost 6 bases, with 12 bases between them. The CDR3: CASSLGSQNVEQYF. CDR3 sequence (DNA): TGTGCCAGCAGCTTAGGCTCCCAGAACGTCGAGCAGTACTTC.

This chain joins TRBV4-1 and TRBJ1-1, with D possibly being TRBD1 (6 bases). Deletions cut 2 bases from V and 5 bases from J, with 15 bases between. Germline V gene data show CDR1 as MGHRA and CDR2 as YSYEKL. This CDR3 comprises 15 residues. The CDR3 sequence is CASSQSLQGMTEAFF. Here the CDR3 DNA reads TGCGCCAGCAGCCAAAGTTTACAGGGCATGACTGAAGCTTTCTTT.

This clonotype occurred once. The chain employs TRBV7-6 and TRBJ2-3; the D gene is possibly TRBD1 (6 bases). CDR3 size: 14 residues. The germline V and J ends were trimmed by 4 bases and 6 bases, with 14 bases remaining between them. Per the germline V gene, CDR1 is SGHVS and CDR2 is FNYEAQ. As DNA, the CDR3 is TGTGCCAGCAGCTCGAGTGGGGGCCGGGATACGCAGTATTTT. Protein product: CASSSSGGRDTQYF.

The genes are TRBV29-1 and TRBJ2-4; D unresolved. This CDR3 is 12 amino acids long. Trimming removed 6 bases from V and 3 bases from J, with 9 bases in between. Germline V gene lookup returns CDR1 SQVTM and CDR2 ANQGSEA. CDR3 sequence: CSVGHLKNIQYF. CDR3 DNA sequence: TGCAGCGTCGGGCATCTCAAAAACATTCAGTACTTC.

The V and J genes are TRBV7-2 and TRBJ1-1; D unresolved. The CDR3 has 15 amino acids. Germline CDR1 and CDR2: SGHTA and FQGNSA. Trimming cost V 5 bases and J 4 bases, with 17 bases left between them. CDR3 DNA: TGTGCCAGCAGCCTATCTCGGGCGATGGGCACTGAAGCTTTCTTT. It translates to CASSLSRAMGTEAFF.

In its sample, this clonotype was seen once. This rearrangement joins TRBV12-3 or TRBV12-4 to TRBJ1-1, with unresolved D. The length of the CDR3 is 15 residues. The germline V and J ends were trimmed by 0 bases and 0 bases, with 8 bases remaining between them. The CDR3 here is CASSLATRLNTEAFF. In nucleotides, the CDR3 is TGTGCCAGCAGTTTAGCAACCAGATTGAACACTGAAGCTTTCTTT.

V is TRBV2 and J is TRBJ2-1; 9 bases are shared with TRBD1. V shed 11 bases and J 2 bases; nucleotides not matched to a gene: 7. Germline V gene lookup returns CDR1 SNHLY and CDR2 FYNNEI. This CDR3 comprises 14 residues. This chain's CDR3 is CAVKTGGPYNEQFF. CDR3 DNA: TGTGCCGTCAAAACAGGGGGCCCCTACAATGAGCAGTTCTTC.

The V and J genes are TRBV7-8 and TRBJ2-3, with 11 bases matching TRBD2. CDR1 is SGHVS and CDR2 is FQNEAQ in the germline V gene. Trimming at V came to 5 bases and at J to 7 bases, leaving 5 bases not matched to a gene. This CDR3 comprises 14 residues. The CDR3 sequence: CASSTGTSGNTQYF. For the CDR3, the DNA is TGTGCCAGCAGCACCGGGACTAGCGGAAATACGCAGTATTTT.

The J gene is TRBJ1-4, the V gene TRBV5-6, with 9 bases identical to TRBD1. Germline trimming cut 4 bases from V and 5 bases from J; bases unmatched to any gene: 9. The CDR3 runs to 16 residues. The germline gives CDR1 SGHDT, CDR2 YYEEEE. The CDR3 loop reads CASSPGQGTRNEKLFF. Here the CDR3 DNA reads TGTGCCAGCAGCCCGGGACAGGGTACGCGAAATGAAAAACTGTTTTTT.

This rearrangement joins TRBV27 to TRBJ1-1, with D possibly matching TRBD1 (5 bases). The CDR3 runs to 13 residues. Germline V gives CDR1 MNHEY, CDR2 SMNVEV (reference sequence). Trimming shortened V by 5 bases and J by 1 base, and 8 bases separated the two germline ends. The DNA of the CDR3 is TGTGCCAGCAGTCTGGGGACGAACACTGAAGCTTTCTTT. Translation gives CASSLGTNTEAFF.

The chain is built from TRBV7-2 and TRBJ2-2; TRBD1 agrees at 7 bases. The CDR3 spans 17 residues. The germline CDR1 and CDR2 sequences are SGHTA and FQGNSA. Trimming at V came to 4 bases and at J to 2 bases, leaving 10 bases not matched to a gene. CDR3 nucleotides: TGTGCCAGCAGCTCCAAATACGACAGGGTTAACACCGGGGAGCTGTTTTTT. The encoded protein is CASSSKYDRVNTGELFF.

The chain joins TRBV12-5 to TRBJ1-4; D call uncertain. This CDR3 has 15 residues. The germline V gene has CDR1 LGHNT and CDR2 FRNRAP. V shed 4 bases and J shed 0 bases, with 9 bases lying between them. The CDR3 sequence is CASGSIQTTNEKLFF. The CDR3 DNA reads TGTGCTAGTGGTTCCATTCAGACAACTAATGAAAAACTGTTTTTT.

The rearrangement joins TRBV2 to TRBJ1-1; D uncertain. This CDR3 comprises 14 residues. Germline V gene sequence: CDR1 SNHLY, CDR2 FYNNEI. The V end lost 6 bases, the J end lost 2 bases, and 13 bases lay between the germline ends. DNA for the CDR3: TGTGCCAGCAGGGCCCGGGCTGTAAACACTGAAGCTTTCTTT. This sequence encodes CASRARAVNTEAFF.